The rows below give T cell receptor beta chains drawn from one sample of a study of T cell responses to AZD1222 COVID-19 vaccine. Profiling relied on immunoSEQ multiplex PCR, and the TCRdb table lists in-frame clones only, not all of them. The profile covers 200,000 or so clones, with 85% to 95% appearing a single time and 9.2% taken by the ten largest. The sequences come from peripheral blood, collected on day 0 of AZD1222 vaccination. These receptors were collected from an adult in good health. Both conserved end residues are part of each CDR3. Fields, in order: V gene, J gene, CDR3 protein.

v_gene: TRBV11-2; j_gene: TRBJ2-4; CDR3aa: CASSAGLTNIQYF
v_gene: TRBV5-6; j_gene: TRBJ2-6; CDR3aa: CASSLVGANVLTF
v_gene: TRBV5-1; j_gene: TRBJ1-5; CDR3aa: CASSLTGANQPQHF
v_gene: TRBV19; j_gene: TRBJ2-3; CDR3aa: CASSTTTGEGTDTQYF
v_gene: TRBV29-1; j_gene: TRBJ1-1; CDR3aa: CSVSAPEAFF
v_gene: TRBV9; j_gene: TRBJ1-6; CDR3aa: CASSPRDSSHSPLHF
v_gene: TRBV29-1; j_gene: TRBJ1-6; CDR3aa: CSVKGQDNSPLHF
v_gene: TRBV9; j_gene: TRBJ1-5; CDR3aa: CASSETPGQQPQHF
v_gene: TRBV6-1; j_gene: TRBJ1-6; CDR3aa: CASSEAEDASSYNSPLHF
v_gene: TRBV9; j_gene: TRBJ2-3; CDR3aa: CASSSRRGTSTDTQYF
v_gene: TRBV19; j_gene: TRBJ2-1; CDR3aa: CASSIDQVDELGYEQFF
v_gene: TRBV9; j_gene: TRBJ2-7; CDR3aa: CASSDVGGSYEQYF
v_gene: TRBV4-1; j_gene: TRBJ2-7; CDR3aa: CASSQVGATSGSNGHEQYF
v_gene: TRBV19; j_gene: TRBJ2-3; CDR3aa: CASSPKVPSGSASAEHTQYF
v_gene: TRBV11-2; j_gene: TRBJ1-1; CDR3aa: CASSRDRGVTEAFF
v_gene: TRBV7-7; j_gene: TRBJ2-3; CDR3aa: CASSFQFTDTQYF
v_gene: TRBV11-2; j_gene: TRBJ1-3; CDR3aa: CASSLNRAGNTIYF
v_gene: TRBV23-1; j_gene: TRBJ1-5; CDR3aa: CASSRQLLGVHQPQHF
v_gene: TRBV14; j_gene: TRBJ2-5; CDR3aa: CASSPLGGEGQETQYF
v_gene: TRBV5-1; j_gene: TRBJ2-1; CDR3aa: CASSRGIGERDEQFF
v_gene: TRBV19; j_gene: TRBJ1-1; CDR3aa: CASGRGGWNTEAFF
v_gene: TRBV7-2; j_gene: TRBJ2-7; CDR3aa: CASSPRLGRGYEQYF
v_gene: TRBV28; j_gene: TRBJ1-2; CDR3aa: CASRYDGLYGYTF
v_gene: TRBV28; j_gene: TRBJ1-4; CDR3aa: CASSPSRQGRGEKLFF
v_gene: TRBV5-4; j_gene: TRBJ1-1; CDR3aa: CASSWGRTGGNTEAFF
v_gene: TRBV5-1; j_gene: TRBJ2-4; CDR3aa: CASSLAGTGENIQYF
v_gene: TRBV2; j_gene: TRBJ2-2; CDR3aa: CASSFSGSVGGELFF
v_gene: TRBV7-2; j_gene: TRBJ1-5; CDR3aa: CASSLLEDQPQHF
v_gene: TRBV5-1; j_gene: TRBJ2-7; CDR3aa: CASSLGYTYEQYF
v_gene: TRBV12-3/TRBV12-4; j_gene: TRBJ2-3; CDR3aa: CASSLGENTQYF
v_gene: TRBV6-5; j_gene: TRBJ2-1; CDR3aa: CASSYYGQGGLEQFF
v_gene: TRBV13; j_gene: TRBJ2-7; CDR3aa: CASSARGSGRYEQYF
v_gene: TRBV5-1; j_gene: TRBJ2-1; CDR3aa: CASSVAVAGSSYNEQFF
v_gene: TRBV2; j_gene: TRBJ1-4; CDR3aa: CASSDSNNEKLFF
v_gene: TRBV3-1/TRBV3-2; j_gene: TRBJ2-5; CDR3aa: CASSQGGARETQYF